Described below is a single TCR beta chain sequence and its context. Its antigen remains unknown. Per the germline V gene, CDR1 is SGHKS and CDR2 is YYEKEE (reference sequence). CDR3 length equals 14 residues. With V trimmed by 4 bases and J by 2 bases, 2 bases remained unmatched. This entry comes from a study of radiation and T cells in renal cell carcinoma. General study findings and limits: Without pretreatment biopsies, baseline tumor clonotype presence was undetermined.

Time point defined: baseline pretreatment blood. Treatment reported: 15 Gy SBRT to primary tumor, nephrectomy 4 weeks later. Method: immunoSEQ multiplex PCR; TCRdb's copy keeps in-frame clones and lacks some. Counted here are about 88,000 clones, about 86% occurring once; the ten biggest clones make up about 7.9%. Sequenced here: blood, sampled from a patient whose treatment included radiotherapy and nephrectomy. The chain joins TRBV5-5 to TRBJ2-2, with 7 positions matching TRBD1. The receptor's source is a middle-aged man with renal cell carcinoma. CDR3 residues: CASSRDSNTGELFF. DNA of the CDR3: TGTGCCAGCAGCAGGGACAGCAACACCGGGGAGCTGTTTTTT.